These T cell receptor beta chains were read from a single sample in a study of blood T cell repertoires in COVID-19. The method was immunoSEQ multiplex PCR; TCRdb's version includes in-frame clones alone and lacks a portion of them. The repertoire holds 50,000 or so clones, around 90% seen once, with more than 3% in the top ten. The specimen sequenced was peripheral blood. These receptors were obtained from a human donor in a cohort sampled during active COVID-19. The CDR3 runs from the conserved cysteine through the conserved F or W. The D gene is left open where the match is weak. Only part of the rows carry a size: once, few, many, or a class if the clone is expanded.

j_gene	abundance	v_gene	d_gene	CDR3aa	CDR3nt
TRBJ2-7	.	TRBV24-1	TRBD1	CATSAGQGTYEQYF	TGTGCCACCAGTGCTGGACAGGGGACCTACGAGCAGTACTTC
TRBJ1-2	.	TRBV20-1	.	CSASEDRERPYGYTF	TGCAGTGCTAGTGAGGACAGAGAGAGACCCTATGGCTACACCTTC
TRBJ1-4	.	TRBV18	TRBD1	CASSKGQGIEKLFF	TGTGCCAGCTCCAAGGGACAGGGGATTGAAAAACTGTTTTTT
TRBJ2-7	.	TRBV3-1/TRBV3-2	.	CASSQGTYEQYF	TGTGCCAGCAGCCAAGGTACCTACGAGCAGTACTTC
TRBJ2-4	.	TRBV28	TRBD2	CASSLLAGGFGNIQYF	TGTGCCAGCAGTTTACTAGCGGGAGGTTTTGGAAACATTCAGTACTTC
TRBJ1-1	.	TRBV12-3/TRBV12-4	.	CASSFLTRDEAFF	TGTGCCAGCAGTTTCCTGACCCGGGATGAAGCTTTCTTT
TRBJ1-5	few	TRBV2	.	CASSEGEGQPQHF	TGTGCCAGCAGCGAGGGGGAAGGACAGCCCCAGCATTTT
TRBJ2-2	.	TRBV7-6	TRBD2	CASTKEASGRDGTGELFF	TGTGCCAGCACAAAAGAGGCTAGCGGGAGAGACGGCACCGGGGAGCTGTTTTTT
TRBJ1-2	.	TRBV7-3	.	CASSLTGGLNGYTF	TGTGCCAGCAGCTTAACCGGGGGGCTCAATGGCTACACCTTC
TRBJ1-3	once	TRBV4-1	.	CASSRPGGNTIYF	TGCGCCAGCAGCCGGCCAGGGGGAAACACCATATATTTT
TRBJ1-1	.	TRBV19	.	CASSIRGLTEAFF	TGTGCCAGTAGTATCAGAGGGCTCACTGAAGCTTTCTTT
TRBJ2-6	once	TRBV5-1	TRBD2	CASSSLAGGFSGANVLTF	TGCGCCAGCAGCTCACTAGCGGGAGGTTTCTCTGGGGCCAACGTCCTGACTTTC
TRBJ2-7	.	TRBV6-1	.	CASSDGRRYEQYF	TGTGCCAGCAGTGATGGCCGGCGGTACGAGCAGTACTTC
TRBJ1-1	.	TRBV2	.	CASSVSQLNTEAFF	TGTGCCAGCAGTGTGAGTCAACTGAACACTGAAGCTTTCTTT
TRBJ1-2	.	TRBV5-6	TRBD1	CASSFTGTVNYGYTF	TGTGCCAGCAGCTTCACCGGGACAGTTAACTATGGCTACACCTTC
TRBJ1-4	.	TRBV5-4	TRBD1	CASSLTGSNEKLFF	TGTGCCAGCAGCCTGACAGGGTCTAATGAAAAACTGTTTTTT
TRBJ2-5	.	TRBV5-6	TRBD2	CASSLFGGDGQETQYF	TGTGCCAGCAGCTTGTTCGGGGGGGATGGCCAAGAGACCCAGTACTTC
TRBJ2-6	once	TRBV19	TRBD1	CASSIGTGVAGANVLTF	TGTGCCAGTAGTATTGGGACAGGGGTTGCTGGGGCCAACGTCCTGACTTTC
TRBJ1-1	.	TRBV19	.	CASSTIPQGKAFF	TGTGCCAGTAGTACTATACCCCAGGGGAAGGCTTTCTTT
TRBJ1-1	.	TRBV19	TRBD1	CASTVLTGGTEAFF	TGTGCCAGTACCGTGCTTACAGGGGGAACTGAAGCTTTCTTT
TRBJ2-1	.	TRBV18	.	CASSPPQGRGEQFF	TGTGCCAGCTCACCACCTCAGGGGCGTGGTGAGCAGTTCTTC
TRBJ2-7	.	TRBV6-1	TRBD1	CASSERDRVHEQYF	TGTGCCAGCAGTGAACGGGACAGGGTCCACGAGCAGTACTTC
TRBJ2-1	few	TRBV6-6	.	CASSYYLLNEQFF	TGTGCCAGCAGTTACTATCTCCTCAATGAGCAGTTCTTC
TRBJ2-1	.	TRBV5-1	.	CASSLSIVGNEQFF	TGCGCCAGCAGCTTGAGTATCGTCGGCAATGAGCAGTTCTTC
TRBJ2-1	.	TRBV24-1	TRBD2	CATGGLAGDEQFF	TGTGCCACCGGGGGACTAGCGGGAGATGAGCAGTTCTTC
TRBJ2-6	once	TRBV6-4	.	CASKAGTGANVLTF	TGTGCCAGCAAGGCGGGGACTGGGGCCAACGTCCTGACTTTC
TRBJ1-1	.	TRBV13	TRBD1	CASSYDRGRKTEAFF	TGTGCCAGCAGCTATGACAGGGGGCGGAAAACTGAAGCTTTCTTT
TRBJ2-6	.	TRBV7-2	.	CASSLVLVSRRSGANVLTF	TGTGCCAGCAGCTTAGTCCTTGTGAGCCGGAGGTCTGGGGCCAACGTCCTGACTTTC
TRBJ1-1	.	TRBV5-1	TRBD1	CASSFRDRGTNTEAFF	TGCGCCAGCAGCTTCCGGGACAGGGGGACCAACACTGAAGCTTTCTTT
TRBJ2-1	.	TRBV12-3/TRBV12-4	.	CASSPQASEQFF	TGTGCCAGCAGCCCTCAGGCGAGTGAGCAGTTCTTC
TRBJ1-5	.	TRBV19	TRBD1	CASSIGQGGEPQHF	TGTGCCAGTAGTATCGGACAGGGGGGAGAGCCCCAGCATTTT
TRBJ2-7	.	TRBV6-5	TRBD2	CASLPRLAGSYEQYF	TGTGCCAGCCTTCCCCGACTAGCGGGATCCTACGAGCAGTACTTC
TRBJ2-7	.	TRBV25-1	TRBD1	CASRDRGEQYF	TGTGCCAGCAGAGACAGGGGTGAGCAGTACTTC
TRBJ2-2	.	TRBV5-4	.	CASSLNSGNTGELFF	TGTGCCAGCAGCTTGAACTCGGGAAACACCGGGGAGCTGTTTTTT
TRBJ2-7	once	TRBV7-2	TRBD1	CASSFGTGVNEQYF	TGTGCCAGCAGCTTTGGGACAGGGGTAAACGAGCAGTACTTC
TRBJ2-3	.	TRBV7-3	TRBD2	CASSFGGAGGPAGTDTQYF	TGTGCCAGCAGCTTCGGGGGAGCGGGAGGCCCAGCTGGCACAGATACGCAGTATTTT
TRBJ1-1	once	TRBV6-1	TRBD1	CASSEATGVNTEAFF	TGTGCCAGCAGTGAAGCTACAGGGGTCAACACTGAAGCTTTCTTT
TRBJ1-6	.	TRBV27	TRBD1	CASSMGQGAVGPLHF	TGTGCCAGCAGTATGGGACAGGGTGCCGTCGGGCCCCTCCACTTT
TRBJ1-6	.	TRBV2	TRBD1	CARDPKRDSNNSPLHF	TGTGCCAGAGATCCCAAACGGGACAGCAATAATTCACCCCTCCACTTT
TRBJ1-3	once	TRBV4-1	.	CASSRSQRDTIYF	TGCGCCAGCAGCCGATCACAGAGGGACACCATATATTTT
TRBJ1-5	.	TRBV2	TRBD1	CASGGTGNQPQHF	TGTGCCAGCGGAGGGACAGGCAATCAGCCCCAGCATTTT
TRBJ1-4	.	TRBV27	TRBD1	CASTSGQGIEKLFF	TGTGCCAGCACCTCGGGACAGGGGATTGAAAAACTGTTTTTT
TRBJ2-3	.	TRBV7-2	TRBD2	CASSSYVLAGVGTDTQYF	TGTGCCAGCAGCTCCTATGTACTAGCGGGAGTGGGCACAGATACGCAGTATTTT
TRBJ1-4	.	TRBV30	.	CAWSPSPRVGEKLFF	TGTGCCTGGAGCCCAAGCCCCAGGGTGGGTGAAAAACTGTTTTTT
TRBJ2-2	.	TRBV4-1	.	CASSQDSRGDTGELFF	TGCGCCAGCAGCCAAGATTCCAGGGGGGACACCGGGGAGCTGTTTTTT
TRBJ1-2	.	TRBV5-1	TRBD1	CASSLTGTEINYGYTF	TGCGCCAGCAGCTTAACCGGGACAGAGATCAACTATGGCTACACCTTC
TRBJ1-2	once	TRBV19	.	CASSIDGPGDYGYTF	TGTGCCAGTAGTATAGATGGTCCGGGGGACTATGGCTACACCTTC
TRBJ1-1	.	TRBV18	.	CASSPPTTVKAEAFF	TGTGCCAGCTCACCACCGACGACAGTAAAAGCTGAAGCTTTCTTT
TRBJ1-1	.	TRBV15	.	CATSRAGLNTEAFF	TGTGCCACCAGCAGAGCAGGCCTGAACACTGAAGCTTTCTTT
TRBJ1-5	.	TRBV7-2	.	CASSDRVLSNQPQHF	TGTGCCAGCAGCGACCGGGTCCTCAGCAATCAGCCCCAGCATTTT
TRBJ2-2	once	TRBV5-6	TRBD1	CASSFGQGSDTGELFF	TGTGCCAGCAGCTTCGGACAGGGGTCGGACACCGGGGAGCTGTTTTTT
TRBJ2-7	.	TRBV7-2	TRBD1	CASSYDRGAYEQYF	TGTGCCAGCAGCTACGACAGGGGCGCCTACGAGCAGTACTTC
TRBJ2-5	.	TRBV6-1	TRBD2	CASSGGGSGRGETQYF	TGTGCCAGCAGTGGGGGGGGTAGCGGGAGGGGTGAGACCCAGTACTTC
TRBJ1-5	.	TRBV12-3/TRBV12-4	.	CASSAGGGQPQHF	TGTGCCAGCAGTGCGGGGGGCGGACAGCCCCAGCATTTT
TRBJ1-2	.	TRBV5-6	.	CASSSDPQGALGYGYTF	TGTGCCAGCAGCTCGGACCCACAGGGCGCGCTGGGCTATGGCTACACCTTC
TRBJ1-1	.	TRBV11-3	.	CASSLTQGLAANTEAFF	TGTGCCAGCAGCTTAACGCAGGGCTTGGCGGCGAACACTGAAGCTTTCTTT
TRBJ2-7	few	TRBV6-5	.	CASNRDISYEQYF	TGTGCCAGCAACCGGGACATCTCCTACGAGCAGTACTTC
TRBJ2-7	.	TRBV5-1	TRBD1	CASGGRGSEQYF	TGCGCCAGCGGAGGCAGGGGGAGCGAGCAGTACTTC
TRBJ1-4	.	TRBV4-1	.	CASSALRTRTNEKLFF	TGCGCCAGCAGCGCGCTCCGGACAAGAACTAATGAAAAACTGTTTTTT